This TCR beta chain was profiled in a study of CD8 T cells in ankylosing spondylitis. The study, taken as a whole, reports: Previously reported in reactive arthritis synovial fluid and blood were some of the motif variants. In ankylosing spondylitis blood, a motif of roughly eight highly homologous TCR beta variants appeared characteristic. Enrichment of disease-linked clones was reportedly significant in matched ankylosing spondylitis synovial fluid.

From the 5' RACE reads, TCRdb called clonotypes with MiXCR, one entry per CDR3 protein. Among 7,000 or so distinct CDR3 sequences listed, 2.5% to 3% were seen once. The CDR3 has 17 residues. Germline V gene sequence: CDR1 SGDLS, CDR2 YYNGEE. The V end lost 4 bases, the J end lost 1 base, and 17 bases lay between the germline ends. This clonotype showed up many times. What it recognizes is unknown. This clonotype was sampled from a female donor with ankylosing spondylitis or in good health (not recorded which). This rearrangement joins TRBV9 to TRBJ2-2; D is perhaps TRBD2 (6 bases). Sequencing was done on a sample of blood, either unsorted or a sorted T cell fraction (not recorded which). The CDR3 bases are TGTGCCAGCAGCCAGCGACGGGGGAAAGTGAACACCGGGGAGCTGTTTTTT. Its protein product is CASSQRRGKVNTGELFF.